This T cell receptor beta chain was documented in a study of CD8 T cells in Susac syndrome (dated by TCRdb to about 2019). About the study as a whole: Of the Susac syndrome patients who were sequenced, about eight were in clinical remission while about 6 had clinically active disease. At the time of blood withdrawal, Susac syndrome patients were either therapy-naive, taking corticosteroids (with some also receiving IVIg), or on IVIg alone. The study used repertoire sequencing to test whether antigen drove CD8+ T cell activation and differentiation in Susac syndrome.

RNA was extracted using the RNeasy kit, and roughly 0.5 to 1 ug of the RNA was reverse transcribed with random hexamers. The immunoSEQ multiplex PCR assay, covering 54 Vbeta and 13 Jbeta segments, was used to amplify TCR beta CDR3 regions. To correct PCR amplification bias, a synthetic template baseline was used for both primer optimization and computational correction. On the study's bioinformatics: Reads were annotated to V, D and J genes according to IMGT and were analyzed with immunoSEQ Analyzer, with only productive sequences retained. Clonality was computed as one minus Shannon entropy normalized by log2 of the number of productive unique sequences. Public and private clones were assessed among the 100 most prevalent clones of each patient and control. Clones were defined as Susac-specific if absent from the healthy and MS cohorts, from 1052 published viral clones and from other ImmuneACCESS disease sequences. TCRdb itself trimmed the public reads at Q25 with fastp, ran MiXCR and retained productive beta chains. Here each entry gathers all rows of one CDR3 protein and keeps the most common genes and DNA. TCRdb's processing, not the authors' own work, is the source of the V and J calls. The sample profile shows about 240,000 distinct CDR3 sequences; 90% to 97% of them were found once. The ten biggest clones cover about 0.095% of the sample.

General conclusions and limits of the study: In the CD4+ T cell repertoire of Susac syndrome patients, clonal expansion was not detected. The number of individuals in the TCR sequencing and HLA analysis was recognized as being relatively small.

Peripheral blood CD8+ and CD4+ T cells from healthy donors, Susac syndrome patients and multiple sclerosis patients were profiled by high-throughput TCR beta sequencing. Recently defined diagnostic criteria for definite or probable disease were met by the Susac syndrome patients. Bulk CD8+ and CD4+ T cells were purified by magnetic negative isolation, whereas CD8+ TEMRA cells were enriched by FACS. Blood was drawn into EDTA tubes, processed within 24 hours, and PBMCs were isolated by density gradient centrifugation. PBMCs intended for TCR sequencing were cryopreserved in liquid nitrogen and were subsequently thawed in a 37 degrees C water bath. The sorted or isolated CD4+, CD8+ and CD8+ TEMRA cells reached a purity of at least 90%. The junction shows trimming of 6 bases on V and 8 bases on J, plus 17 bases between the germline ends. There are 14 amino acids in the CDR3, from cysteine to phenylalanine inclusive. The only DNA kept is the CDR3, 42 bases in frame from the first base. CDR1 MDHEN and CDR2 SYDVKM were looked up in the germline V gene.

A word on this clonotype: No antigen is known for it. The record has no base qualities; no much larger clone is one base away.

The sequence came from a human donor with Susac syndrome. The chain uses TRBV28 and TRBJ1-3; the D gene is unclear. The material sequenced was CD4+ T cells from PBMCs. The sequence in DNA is TGTGCCAGCAGCATTCCGGGCCCTAGAGACACCATATATTTT. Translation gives CASSIPGPRDTIYF.